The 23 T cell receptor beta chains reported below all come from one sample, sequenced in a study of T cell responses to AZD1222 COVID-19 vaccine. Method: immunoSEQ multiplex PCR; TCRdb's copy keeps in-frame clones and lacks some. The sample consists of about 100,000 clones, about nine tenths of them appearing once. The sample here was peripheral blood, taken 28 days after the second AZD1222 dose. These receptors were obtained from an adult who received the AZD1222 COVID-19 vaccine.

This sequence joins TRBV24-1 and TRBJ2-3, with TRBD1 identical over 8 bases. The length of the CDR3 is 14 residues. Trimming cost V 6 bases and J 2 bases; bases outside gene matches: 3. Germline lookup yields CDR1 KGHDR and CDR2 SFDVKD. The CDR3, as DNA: TGTGCCACCAGTAGGACAGGGTTCACAGATACGCAGTATTTT. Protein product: CATSRTGFTDTQYF.

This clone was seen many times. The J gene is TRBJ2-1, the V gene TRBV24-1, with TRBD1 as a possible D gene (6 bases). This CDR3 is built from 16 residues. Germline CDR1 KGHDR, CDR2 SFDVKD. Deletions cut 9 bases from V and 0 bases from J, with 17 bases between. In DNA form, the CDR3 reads TGTGCCACCTCGGCCTCAGGGGCAATCTCCTACAATGAGCAGTTCTTC. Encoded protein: CATSASGAISYNEQFF.

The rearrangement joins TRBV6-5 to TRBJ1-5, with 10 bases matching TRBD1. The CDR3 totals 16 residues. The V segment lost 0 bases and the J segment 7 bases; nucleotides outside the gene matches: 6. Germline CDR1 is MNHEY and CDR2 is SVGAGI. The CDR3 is CASSYSPGQGHQPQHF. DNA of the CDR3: TGTGCCAGCAGTTACTCCCCGGGACAGGGGCACCAGCCCCAGCATTTT.

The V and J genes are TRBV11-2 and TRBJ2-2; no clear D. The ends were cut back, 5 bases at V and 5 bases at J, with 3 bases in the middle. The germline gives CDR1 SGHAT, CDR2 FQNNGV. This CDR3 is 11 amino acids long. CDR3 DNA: TGTGCCAGCAGCCCGACCGGGGAGCTGTTTTTT. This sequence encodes CASSPTGELFF.

CDR3 in amino acids: CASRAKPTAVMNTEAFF. The CDR3 region has the DNA TGTGCCAGCAGGGCGAAACCGACAGCCGTCATGAACACTGAAGCTTTCTTT. V is TRBV27 and J is TRBJ1-1; D may be TRBD1 (5 bases). Germline CDR1 is MNHEY and CDR2 is SMNVEV (reference sequence). V lost 6 bases and J 0 bases, leaving 20 bases between the germline ends. This CDR3 has 17 amino acids.

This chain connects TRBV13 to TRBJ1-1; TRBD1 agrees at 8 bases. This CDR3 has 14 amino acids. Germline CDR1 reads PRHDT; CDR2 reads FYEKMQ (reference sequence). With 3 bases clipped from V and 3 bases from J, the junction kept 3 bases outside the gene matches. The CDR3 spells CASSLGTGHTEAFF. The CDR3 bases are TGTGCCAGCAGCTTGGGGACAGGTCACACTGAAGCTTTCTTT.

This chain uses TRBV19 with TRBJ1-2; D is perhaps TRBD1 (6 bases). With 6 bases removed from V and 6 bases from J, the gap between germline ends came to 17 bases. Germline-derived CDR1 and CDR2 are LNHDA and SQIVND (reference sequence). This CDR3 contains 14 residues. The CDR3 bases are TGTGCCAGTAGGCGTGGGGGCTTAGAACATGGCTACACCTTC. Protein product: CASRRGGLEHGYTF. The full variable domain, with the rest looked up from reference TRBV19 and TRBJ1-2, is DGGITQSPKYLFRKEGQNVTLSCEQNLNHDAMYWYRQDPGQGLRLIYYSQIVNDFQKGDIAEGYSVSREKKESFPLTVTSAQKNPTAFYLCASRRGGLEHGYTFGSGTRLTVV.

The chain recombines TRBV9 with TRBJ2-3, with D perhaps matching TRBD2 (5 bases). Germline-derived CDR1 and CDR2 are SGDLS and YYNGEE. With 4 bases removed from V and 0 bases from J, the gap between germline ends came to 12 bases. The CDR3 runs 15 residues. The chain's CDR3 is CASSPWAGSTDTQYF. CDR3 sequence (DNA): TGTGCCAGCAGCCCTTGGGCGGGTAGCACAGATACGCAGTATTTT. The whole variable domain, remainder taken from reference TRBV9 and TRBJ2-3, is DSGVTQTPKHLITATGQRVTLRCSPRSGDLSVYWYQQSLDQGLQFLIQYYNGEERAKGNILERFSAQQFPDLHSELNLSSLELGDSALYFCASSPWAGSTDTQYFGPGTRLTVL.

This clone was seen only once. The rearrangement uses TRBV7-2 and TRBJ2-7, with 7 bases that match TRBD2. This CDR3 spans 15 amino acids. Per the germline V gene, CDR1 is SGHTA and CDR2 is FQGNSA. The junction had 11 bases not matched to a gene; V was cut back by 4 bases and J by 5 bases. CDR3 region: CASSSELRGRDEQYF. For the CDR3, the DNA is TGTGCCAGCAGCTCCGAACTACGGGGGAGGGACGAGCAGTACTTC.

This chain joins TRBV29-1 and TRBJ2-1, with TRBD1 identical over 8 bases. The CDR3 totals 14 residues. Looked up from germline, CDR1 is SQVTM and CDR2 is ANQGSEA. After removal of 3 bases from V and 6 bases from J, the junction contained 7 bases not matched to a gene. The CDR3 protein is CSVDPTGVLNEQFF. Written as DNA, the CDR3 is TGCAGCGTTGACCCGACAGGGGTACTCAATGAGCAGTTCTTC.

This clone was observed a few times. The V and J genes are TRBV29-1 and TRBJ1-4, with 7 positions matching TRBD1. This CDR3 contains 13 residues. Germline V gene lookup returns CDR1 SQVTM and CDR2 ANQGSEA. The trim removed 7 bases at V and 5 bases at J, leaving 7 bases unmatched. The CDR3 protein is CSAAGDSNEKLFF. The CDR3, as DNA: TGCAGCGCGGCTGGGGACAGCAATGAAAAACTGTTTTTT.

The CDR3 sequence is CASSYGPTGSHGYTF. The CDR3 nucleotides read TGTGCCAGCAGTTACGGTCCGACAGGGAGCCATGGCTACACCTTC. The chain employs TRBV6-2 or TRBV6-3 and TRBJ1-2, with 7 bases identical to TRBD1. From germline, CDR1 is MNHEY and CDR2 SVGEGT. The CDR3 length is 15 residues. The V segment lost 2 bases and the J segment 6 bases; nucleotides outside the gene matches: 9.

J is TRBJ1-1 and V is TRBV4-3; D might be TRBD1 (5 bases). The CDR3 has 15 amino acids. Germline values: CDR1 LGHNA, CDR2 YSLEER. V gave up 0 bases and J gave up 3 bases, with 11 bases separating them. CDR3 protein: CASSQEVGVHTEAFF. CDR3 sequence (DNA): TGCGCCAGCAGCCAAGAAGTAGGGGTCCACACTGAAGCTTTCTTT.

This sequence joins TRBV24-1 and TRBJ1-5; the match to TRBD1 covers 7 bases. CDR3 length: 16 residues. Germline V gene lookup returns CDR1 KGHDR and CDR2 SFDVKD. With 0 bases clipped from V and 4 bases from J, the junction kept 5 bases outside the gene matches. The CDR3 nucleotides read TGTGCCACCAGTGATTTGAGGGACAGAAGAAATCAGCCCCAGCATTTT. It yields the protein CATSDLRDRRNQPQHF.

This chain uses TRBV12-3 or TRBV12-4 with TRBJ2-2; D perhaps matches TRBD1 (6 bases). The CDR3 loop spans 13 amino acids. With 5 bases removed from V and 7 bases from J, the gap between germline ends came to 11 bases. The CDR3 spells CASSIIQGGELFF. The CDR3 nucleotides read TGTGCCAGCAGTATCATACAGGGCGGGGAGCTGTTTTTT.

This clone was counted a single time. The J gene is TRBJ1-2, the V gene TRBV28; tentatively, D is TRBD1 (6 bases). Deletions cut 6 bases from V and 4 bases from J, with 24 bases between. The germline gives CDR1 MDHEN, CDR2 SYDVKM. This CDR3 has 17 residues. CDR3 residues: CASRAPQAWGGGYGYTF. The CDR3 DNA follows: TGTGCCAGCAGGGCCCCTCAGGCATGGGGAGGGGGCTATGGCTACACCTTC.

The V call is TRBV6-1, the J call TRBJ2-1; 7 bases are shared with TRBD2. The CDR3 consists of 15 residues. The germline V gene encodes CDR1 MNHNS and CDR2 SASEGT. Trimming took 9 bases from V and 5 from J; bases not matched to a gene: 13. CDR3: CASWESASGNNEQFF. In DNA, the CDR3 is TGTGCCAGTTGGGAATCGGCTAGCGGAAACAATGAGCAGTTCTTC.

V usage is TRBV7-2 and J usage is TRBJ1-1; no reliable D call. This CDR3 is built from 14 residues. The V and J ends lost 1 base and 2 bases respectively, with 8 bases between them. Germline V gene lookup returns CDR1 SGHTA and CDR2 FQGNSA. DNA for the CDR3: TGTGCCAGCAGCTTAGTGGACGGAAACACTGAAGCTTTCTTT. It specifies CASSLVDGNTEAFF.

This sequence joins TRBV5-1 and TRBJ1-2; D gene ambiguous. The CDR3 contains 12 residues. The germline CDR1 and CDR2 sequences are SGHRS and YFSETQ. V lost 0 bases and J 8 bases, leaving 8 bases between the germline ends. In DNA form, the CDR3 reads TGCGCCAGCAGCTTGGACAGACGCGGCTACACCTTC. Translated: CASSLDRRGYTF.

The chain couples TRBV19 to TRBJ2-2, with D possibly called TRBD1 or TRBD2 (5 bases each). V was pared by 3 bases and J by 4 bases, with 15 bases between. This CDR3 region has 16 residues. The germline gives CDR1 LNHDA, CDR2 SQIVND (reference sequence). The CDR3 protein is CASSIRDPLGTGELFF. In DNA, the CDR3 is TGTGCCAGTAGTATCAGGGACCCCCTGGGCACCGGGGAGCTGTTTTTT.

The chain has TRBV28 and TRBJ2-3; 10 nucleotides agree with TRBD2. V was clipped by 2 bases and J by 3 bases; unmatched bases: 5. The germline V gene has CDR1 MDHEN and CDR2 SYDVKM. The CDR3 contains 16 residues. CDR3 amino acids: CASSLGASGSTDTQYF. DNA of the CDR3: TGTGCCAGCAGTTTAGGCGCTAGCGGGAGTACAGATACGCAGTATTTT.

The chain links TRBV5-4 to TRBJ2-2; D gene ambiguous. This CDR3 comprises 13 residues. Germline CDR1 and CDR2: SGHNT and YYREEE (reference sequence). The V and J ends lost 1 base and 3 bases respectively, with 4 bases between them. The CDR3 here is CASSLQDTGELFF. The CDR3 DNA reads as TGTGCCAGCAGCTTGCAGGACACCGGGGAGCTGTTTTTT. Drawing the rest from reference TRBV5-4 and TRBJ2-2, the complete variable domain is ETGVTQSPTHLIKTRGQQVTLRCSSQSGHNTVSWYQQALGQGPQFIFQYYREEENGRGNFPPRFSGLQFPNYSSELNVNALELDDSALYLCASSLQDTGELFFGEGSRLTVL.

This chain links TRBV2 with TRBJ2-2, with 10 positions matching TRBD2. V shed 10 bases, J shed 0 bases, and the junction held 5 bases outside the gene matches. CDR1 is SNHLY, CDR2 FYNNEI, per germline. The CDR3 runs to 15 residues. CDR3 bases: TGTGCCACCCCGGGACTAGCGACGAACACCGGGGAGCTGTTTTTT. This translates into CATPGLATNTGELFF.